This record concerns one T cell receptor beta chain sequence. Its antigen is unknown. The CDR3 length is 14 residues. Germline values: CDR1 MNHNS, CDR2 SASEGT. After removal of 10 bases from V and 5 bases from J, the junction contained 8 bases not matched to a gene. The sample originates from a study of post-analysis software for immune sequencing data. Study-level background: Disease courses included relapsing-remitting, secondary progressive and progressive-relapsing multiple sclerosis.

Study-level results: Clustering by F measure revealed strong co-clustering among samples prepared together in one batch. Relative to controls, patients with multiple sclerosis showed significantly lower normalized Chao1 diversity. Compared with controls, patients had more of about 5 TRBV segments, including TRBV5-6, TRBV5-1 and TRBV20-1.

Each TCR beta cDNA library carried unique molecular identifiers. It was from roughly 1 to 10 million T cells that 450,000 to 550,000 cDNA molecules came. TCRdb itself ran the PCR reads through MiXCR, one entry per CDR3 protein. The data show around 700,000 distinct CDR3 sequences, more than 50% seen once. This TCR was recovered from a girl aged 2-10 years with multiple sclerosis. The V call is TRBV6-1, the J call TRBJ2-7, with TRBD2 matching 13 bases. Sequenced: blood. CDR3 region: CATVLAGGRNEQYF. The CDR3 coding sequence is TGTGCCACCGTACTAGCGGGAGGGCGCAACGAGCAGTACTTC.